This T cell receptor beta chain was sequenced during a study of vaccination effects on CD4 cells after COVID-19. In the study overall: Before sequencing took place, the ViraFEST assay used viral peptide pools to expand antigen-specific CD4+ T cells. Median timing of post-vaccine samples was 72 days after the second dose.

To note about this clone: The antigen remains unidentified.

Subsequent to a culture period of more than 8 days, CD4+ T cells were isolated. Between March and December 2020, the person had a SARS-CoV-2 infection that PCR confirmed. Each participant was administered two doses of either the BNT162b2 or the mRNA-1273 vaccine. Profiling relied on immunoSEQ multiplex PCR, and the TCRdb table lists in-frame clones only, not all of them. Seen here are around 50,000 clones, around three quarters observed once, and the top ten hold around 5%. Germline loops: CDR1 SGHNT, CDR2 YYREEE (reference sequence). The CDR3 spans 12 residues. V lost 0 bases, J lost 7 bases, and 7 bases lay in between.

The receptor comes from a human donor who had a prior SARS-CoV-2 infection. V and J are TRBV5-4 and TRBJ2-5, with D hard to call. Sequenced material: CD4+ T cells from PBMCs cultured without peptide, taken after COVID-19 vaccination. DNA of the CDR3: TGTGCCAGCAGCTTGGCTTCAGGGACCCAGTACTTC. Its protein is CASSLASGTQYF.